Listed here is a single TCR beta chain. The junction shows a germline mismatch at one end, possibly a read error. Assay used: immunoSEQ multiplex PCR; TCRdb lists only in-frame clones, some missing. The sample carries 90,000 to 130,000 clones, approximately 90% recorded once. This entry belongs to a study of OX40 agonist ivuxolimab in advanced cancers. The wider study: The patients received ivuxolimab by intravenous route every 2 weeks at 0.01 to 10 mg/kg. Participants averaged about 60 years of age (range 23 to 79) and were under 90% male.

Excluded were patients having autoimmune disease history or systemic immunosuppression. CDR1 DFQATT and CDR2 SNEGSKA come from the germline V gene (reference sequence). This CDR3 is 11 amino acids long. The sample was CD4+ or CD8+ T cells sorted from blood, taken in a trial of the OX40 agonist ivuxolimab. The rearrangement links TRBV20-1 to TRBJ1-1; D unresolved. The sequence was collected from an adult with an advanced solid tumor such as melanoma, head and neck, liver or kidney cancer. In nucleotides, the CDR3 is TGCAGTGCCACTGACCGTGAATTGCCGAGCTTT. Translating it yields CSATDRELPSF.